Described below is a single TCR beta chain sequence and its context. The sample belongs to a study of blood T cell repertoires in COVID-19. Looking at the study overall: Sites across the United States, Italy and Spain contributed samples from acute and convalescent COVID-19. T cells, B-cell-depleted T cells, or PBMCs supplied cDNA or gDNA.

Authors' analysis steps: Amplifying reference gene primers gave estimates of nucleated cell counts. TCRdb's copy holds only in-frame clones and misses some; the assay was immunoSEQ multiplex PCR. V, J and clone size are those of that table, while D and trimming were read from the DNA. The sample shows about 490,000 clones, approximately 85% of them seen only once. CDR1 is MDHEN, CDR2 SYDVKM, per germline. J gave up 6 bases and V 5 bases, and 7 bases lay outside the gene matches. The CDR3 loop spans 14 amino acids. The chain couples TRBV28 to TRBJ2-7; 10 nucleotides agree with TRBD2. The sequenced sample consisted of peripheral blood. This sequence originates from a human donor in a cohort sampled during active COVID-19. The CDR3 region is CASSLGPSGSEQYF. Here the CDR3 DNA reads TGTGCCAGCAGTCTAGGGCCTAGCGGGAGCGAGCAGTACTTC.